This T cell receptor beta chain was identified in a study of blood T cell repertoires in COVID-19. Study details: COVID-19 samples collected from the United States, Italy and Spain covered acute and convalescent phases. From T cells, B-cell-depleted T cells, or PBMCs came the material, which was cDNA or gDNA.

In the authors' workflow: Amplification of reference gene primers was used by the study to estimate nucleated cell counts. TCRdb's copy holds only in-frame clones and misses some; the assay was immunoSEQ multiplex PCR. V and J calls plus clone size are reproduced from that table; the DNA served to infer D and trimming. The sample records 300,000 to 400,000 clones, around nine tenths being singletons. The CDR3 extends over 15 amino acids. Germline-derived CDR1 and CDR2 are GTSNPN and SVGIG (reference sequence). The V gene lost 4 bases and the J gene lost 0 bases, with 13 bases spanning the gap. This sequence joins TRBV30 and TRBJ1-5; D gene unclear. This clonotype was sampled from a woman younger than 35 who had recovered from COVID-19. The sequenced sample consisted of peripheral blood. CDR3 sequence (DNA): TGTGCCTGGACCGGGAGAGGGCTTAGCAATCAGCCCCAGCATTTT. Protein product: CAWTGRGLSNQPQHF.